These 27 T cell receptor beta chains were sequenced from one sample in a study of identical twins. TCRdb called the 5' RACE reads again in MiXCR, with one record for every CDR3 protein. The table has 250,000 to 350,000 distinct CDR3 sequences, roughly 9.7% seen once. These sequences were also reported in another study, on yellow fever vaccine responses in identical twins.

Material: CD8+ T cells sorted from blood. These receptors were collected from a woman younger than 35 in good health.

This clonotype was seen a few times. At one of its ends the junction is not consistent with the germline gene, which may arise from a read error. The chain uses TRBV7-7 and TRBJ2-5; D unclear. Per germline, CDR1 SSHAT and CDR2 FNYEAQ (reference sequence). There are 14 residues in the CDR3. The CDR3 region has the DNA TGTGCTAGCAGCCCCATTCGGTTCCAGGAGACCCAGTACTTC. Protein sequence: CASSPIRFQETQYF.

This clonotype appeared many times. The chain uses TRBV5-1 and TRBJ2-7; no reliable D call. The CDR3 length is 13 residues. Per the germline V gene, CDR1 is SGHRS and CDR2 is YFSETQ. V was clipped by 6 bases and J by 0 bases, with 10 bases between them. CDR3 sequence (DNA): TGCGCCAGCAAGTCTTTGGACTCCTACGAGCAGTACTTC. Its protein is CASKSLDSYEQYF.

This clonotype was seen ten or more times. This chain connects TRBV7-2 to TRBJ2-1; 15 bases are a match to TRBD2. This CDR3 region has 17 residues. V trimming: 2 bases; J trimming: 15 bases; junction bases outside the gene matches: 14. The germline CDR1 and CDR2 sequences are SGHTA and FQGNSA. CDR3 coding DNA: TGTGCCAGCAGCTTATCTGGTATGGGGACTAGCGGGAGGTCTCGGTTCTTC. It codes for CASSLSGMGTSGRSRFF.

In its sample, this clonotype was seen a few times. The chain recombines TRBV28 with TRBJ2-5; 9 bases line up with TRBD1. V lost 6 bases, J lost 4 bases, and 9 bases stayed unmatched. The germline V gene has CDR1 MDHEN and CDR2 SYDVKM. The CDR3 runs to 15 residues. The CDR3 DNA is TGTGCCAGCAGCCCCCCCGGGACAGGGATAGAGACCCAGTACTTC. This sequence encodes CASSPPGTGIETQYF.

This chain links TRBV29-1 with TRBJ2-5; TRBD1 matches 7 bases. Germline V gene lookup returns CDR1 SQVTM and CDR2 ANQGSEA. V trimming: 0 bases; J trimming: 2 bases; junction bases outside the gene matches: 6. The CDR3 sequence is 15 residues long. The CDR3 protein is CSVEEGRDSQETQYF. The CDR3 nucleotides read TGCAGCGTTGAAGAGGGCCGGGACAGTCAAGAGACCCAGTACTTC. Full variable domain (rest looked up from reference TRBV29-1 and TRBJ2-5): SAVISQKPSRDICQRGTSLTIQCQVDSQVTMMFWYRQQPGQSLTLIATANQGSEATYESGFVIDKFPISRPNLTFSTLTVSNMSPEDSSIYLCSVEEGRDSQETQYFGPGTRLLVL.

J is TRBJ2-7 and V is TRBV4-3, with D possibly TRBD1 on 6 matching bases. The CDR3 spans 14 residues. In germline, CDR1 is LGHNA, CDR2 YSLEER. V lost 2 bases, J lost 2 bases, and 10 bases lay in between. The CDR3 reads CASSQTGSTYEQYF. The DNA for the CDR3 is TGCGCCAGCAGCCAAACAGGGTCCACCTACGAGCAGTACTTC.

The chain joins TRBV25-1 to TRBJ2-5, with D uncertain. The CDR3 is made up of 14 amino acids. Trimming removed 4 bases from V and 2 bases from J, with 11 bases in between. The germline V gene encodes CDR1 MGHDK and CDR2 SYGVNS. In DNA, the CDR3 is TGTGCCAGCAGTGGGTTAGACAAACAAGAGACCCAGTACTTC. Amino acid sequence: CASSGLDKQETQYF.

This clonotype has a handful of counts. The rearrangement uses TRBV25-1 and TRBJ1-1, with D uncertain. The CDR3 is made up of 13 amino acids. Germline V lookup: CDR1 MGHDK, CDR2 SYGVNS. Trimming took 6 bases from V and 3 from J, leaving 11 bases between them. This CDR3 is CASRRGSYTEAFF. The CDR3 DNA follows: TGTGCCAGCAGGCGGGGATCGTACACTGAAGCTTTCTTT.

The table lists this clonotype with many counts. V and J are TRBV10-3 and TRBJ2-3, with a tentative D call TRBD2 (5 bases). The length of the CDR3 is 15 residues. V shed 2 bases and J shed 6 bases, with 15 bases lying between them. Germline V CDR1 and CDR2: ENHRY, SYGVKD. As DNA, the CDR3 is TGTGCCATCAGTGAGGGGGAACGGACTTCGGATACGCAGTATTTT. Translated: CAISEGERTSDTQYF.

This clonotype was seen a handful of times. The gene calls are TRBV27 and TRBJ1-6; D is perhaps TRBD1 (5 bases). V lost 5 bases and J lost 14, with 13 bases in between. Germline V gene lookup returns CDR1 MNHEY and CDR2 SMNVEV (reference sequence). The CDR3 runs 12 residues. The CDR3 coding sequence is TGTGCCAGCAGTCCGAAAGGGGTATCCCTCCACTTT. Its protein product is CASSPKGVSLHF.

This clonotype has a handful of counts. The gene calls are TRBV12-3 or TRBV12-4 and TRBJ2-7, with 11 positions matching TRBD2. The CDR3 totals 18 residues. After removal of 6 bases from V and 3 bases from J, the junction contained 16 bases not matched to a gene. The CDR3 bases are TGTGCCAGCAGCCCCGGGACTAGCGGTGAGGGGCAACTCTACGAGCAGTACTTC. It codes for CASSPGTSGEGQLYEQYF.

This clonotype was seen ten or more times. CDR3 amino acids: CASSAPGTFYNEQFF. CDR3 in DNA: TGTGCCAGCAGCGCCCCGGGCACCTTCTACAATGAGCAGTTCTTC. The rearrangement uses TRBV5-6 and TRBJ2-1; D call uncertain. Trimming shortened V by 4 bases and J by 3 bases, and 14 bases separated the two germline ends. CDR1 is SGHDT and CDR2 is YYEEEE in the germline V gene. The CDR3 spans 15 residues.

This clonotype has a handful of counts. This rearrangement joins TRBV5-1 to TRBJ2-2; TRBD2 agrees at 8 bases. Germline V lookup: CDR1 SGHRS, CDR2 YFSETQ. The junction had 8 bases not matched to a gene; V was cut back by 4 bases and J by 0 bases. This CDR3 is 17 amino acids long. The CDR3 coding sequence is TGCGCCAGCAGCACCCCCGGGGGGGGGGCGAACACCGGGGAGCTGTTTTTT. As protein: CASSTPGGGANTGELFF.

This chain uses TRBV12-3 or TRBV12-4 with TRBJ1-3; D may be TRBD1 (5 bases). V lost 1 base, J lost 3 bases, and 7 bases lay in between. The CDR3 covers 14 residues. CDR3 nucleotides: TGTGCCAGCAGTTTAGGGGGGTTTGGAAACACCATATATTTT. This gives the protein CASSLGGFGNTIYF.

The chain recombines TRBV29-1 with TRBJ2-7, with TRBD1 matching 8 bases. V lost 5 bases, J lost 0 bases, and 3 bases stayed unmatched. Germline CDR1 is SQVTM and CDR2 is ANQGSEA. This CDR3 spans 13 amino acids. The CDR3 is CSVLTGGSYEQYF. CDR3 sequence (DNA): TGCAGCGTTCTTACAGGGGGCTCCTACGAGCAGTACTTC.

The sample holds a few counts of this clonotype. The CDR3 DNA follows: TGCGGGGCTGGACTAGCGGGAAATGCCGGGGCCAACGTCCTGACTTTC. This encodes CGAGLAGNAGANVLTF. V is TRBV29-1 and J is TRBJ2-6; 12 bases match TRBD2. This CDR3 is built from 16 residues. Germline V gene lookup returns CDR1 SQVTM and CDR2 ANQGSEA. The whole variable domain, filled in from reference TRBV29-1 and TRBJ2-6, reads SAVISQKPSRDICQRGTSLTIQCQVDSQVTMMFWYRQQPGQSLTLIATANQGSEATYESGFVIDKFPISRPNLTFSTLTVSNMSPEDSSIYLCGAGLAGNAGANVLTFGAGSRLTVL.

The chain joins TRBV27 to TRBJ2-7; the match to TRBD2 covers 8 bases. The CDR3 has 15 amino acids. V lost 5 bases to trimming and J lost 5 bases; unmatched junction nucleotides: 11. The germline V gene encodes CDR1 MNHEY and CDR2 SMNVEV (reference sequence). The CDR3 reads CASSPAGGGYHEQYF. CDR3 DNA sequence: TGTGCCAGCAGTCCCGCGGGGGGCGGATATCACGAGCAGTACTTC.

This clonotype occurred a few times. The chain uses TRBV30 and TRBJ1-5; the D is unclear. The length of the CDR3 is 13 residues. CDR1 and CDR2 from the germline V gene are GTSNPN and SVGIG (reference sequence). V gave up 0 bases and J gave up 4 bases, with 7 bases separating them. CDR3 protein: CAWSVFGNQPQHF. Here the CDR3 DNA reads TGTGCCTGGAGTGTATTTGGGAATCAGCCCCAGCATTTT.

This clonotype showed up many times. DNA of the CDR3: TGCAGCGTTGAAGCCCGGTCCCGGTATCAGGGGGCCTCCTACGAGCAGTACTTC. This sequence encodes CSVEARSRYQGASYEQYF. The chain couples TRBV29-1 to TRBJ2-7; 8 nucleotides line up with TRBD1. V lost 1 base, J lost 0 bases, and 14 bases stayed unmatched. The CDR3 is made up of 18 amino acids. Germline assignment: CDR1 SQVTM and CDR2 ANQGSEA.

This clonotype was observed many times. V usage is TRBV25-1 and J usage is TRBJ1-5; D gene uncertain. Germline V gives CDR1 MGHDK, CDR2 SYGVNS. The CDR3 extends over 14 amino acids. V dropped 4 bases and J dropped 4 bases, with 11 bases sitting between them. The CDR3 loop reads CASSAGDTNQPQHF. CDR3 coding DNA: TGTGCCAGCAGTGCAGGAGATACGAATCAGCCCCAGCATTTT.

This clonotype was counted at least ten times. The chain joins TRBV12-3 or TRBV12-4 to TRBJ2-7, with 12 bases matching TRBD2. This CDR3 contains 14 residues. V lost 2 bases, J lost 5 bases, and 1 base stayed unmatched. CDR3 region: CASSLRLAGDEQYF. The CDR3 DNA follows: TGTGCCAGCAGTTTAAGACTAGCGGGAGACGAGCAGTACTTC.

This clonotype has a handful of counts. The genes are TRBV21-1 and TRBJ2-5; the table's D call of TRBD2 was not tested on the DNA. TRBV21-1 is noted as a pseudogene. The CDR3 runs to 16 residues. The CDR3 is CASSPRDYPLEETQYF. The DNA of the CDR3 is TGTGCCAGCAGCCCCCGGGACTATCCATTGGAGGAGACCCAGTACTTC.

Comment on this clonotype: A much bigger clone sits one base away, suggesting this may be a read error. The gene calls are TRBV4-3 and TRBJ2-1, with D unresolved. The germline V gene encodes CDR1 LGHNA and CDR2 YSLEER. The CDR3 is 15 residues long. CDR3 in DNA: TGCCCCAGCAGCCAAGCTGTTTATTCCTTGGATGAGCAGTTCTTC. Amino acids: CPSSQAVYSLDEQFF.

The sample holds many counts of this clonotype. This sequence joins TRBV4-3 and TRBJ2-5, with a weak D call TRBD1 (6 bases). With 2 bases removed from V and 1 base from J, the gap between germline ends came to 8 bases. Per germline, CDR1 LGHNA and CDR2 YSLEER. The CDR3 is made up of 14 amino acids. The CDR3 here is CASSQKQGQETQYF. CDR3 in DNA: TGCGCCAGCAGCCAAAAACAGGGCCAAGAGACCCAGTACTTC.

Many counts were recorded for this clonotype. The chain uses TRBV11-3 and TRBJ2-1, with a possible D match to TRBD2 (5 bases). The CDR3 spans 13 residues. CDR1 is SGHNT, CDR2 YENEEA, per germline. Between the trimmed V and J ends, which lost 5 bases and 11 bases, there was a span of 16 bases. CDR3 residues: CASSPPSGLKQFF. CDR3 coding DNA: TGTGCCAGCAGCCCCCCCTCAGGACTGAAGCAGTTCTTC. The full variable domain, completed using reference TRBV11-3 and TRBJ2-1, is EAGVVQSPRYKIIEKKQPVAFWCNPISGHNTLYWYLQNLGQGPELLIRYENEEAVDDSQLPKDRFSAERLKGVDSTLKIQPAELGDSAVYLCASSPPSGLKQFFGPGTRLTVL.

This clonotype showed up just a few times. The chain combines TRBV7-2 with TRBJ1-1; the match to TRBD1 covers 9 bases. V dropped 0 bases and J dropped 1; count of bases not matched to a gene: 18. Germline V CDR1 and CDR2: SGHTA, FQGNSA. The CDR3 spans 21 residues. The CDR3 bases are TGTGCCAGCAGCTTAGCCTACCTGGGACAGGGAAGTGATTGGGAGAACACTGAAGCTTTCTTT. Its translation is CASSLAYLGQGSDWENTEAFF.

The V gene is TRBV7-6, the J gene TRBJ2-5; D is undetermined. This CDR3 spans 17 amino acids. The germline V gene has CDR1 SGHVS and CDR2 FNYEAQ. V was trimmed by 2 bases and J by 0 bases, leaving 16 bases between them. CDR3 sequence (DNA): TGTGCCAGCAGCTTACGAACCGATGGCGCCTACCAAGAGACCCAGTACTTC. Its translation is CASSLRTDGAYQETQYF.